These 29 T cell receptor beta chains were all obtained from the same sample, sequenced in a study of neurological immune-mediated disorders. One entry per CDR3 protein results from TCRdb running MiXCR on the 5' RACE reads. The profile covers 70,000 or so distinct CDR3 sequences, with roughly 3% appearing a single time and approximately 4.7% taken by the ten largest. The sample comprised PBMCs. The receptors shown here come from a woman in her forties or fifties with multiple sclerosis.

Many counts were recorded for this clonotype. The chain employs TRBV29-1 and TRBJ1-1, with D unclear. Germline values: CDR1 SQVTM, CDR2 ANQGSEA. The CDR3 extends over 13 amino acids. V was clipped by 2 bases and J by 0 bases, with 7 bases between them. The CDR3 loop is CSVEPQLNTEAFF. Written as DNA, the CDR3 is TGCAGCGTTGAACCGCAGTTGAACACTGAAGCTTTCTTT.

This clonotype was picked up many times. The CDR3 sequence is CASSEGTGLTGELFF. In nucleotides, the CDR3 is TGTGCCAGCAGCGAAGGGACAGGGTTAACCGGGGAGCTGTTTTTT. The rearrangement links TRBV7-2 to TRBJ2-2, with 9 bases fitting TRBD1. Trimming removed 5 bases from V and 5 bases from J; junction bases left unmatched: 6. The germline V gene encodes CDR1 SGHTA and CDR2 FQGNSA. CDR3 length: 15 amino acids.

This clonotype showed up many times. This chain joins TRBV20-1 and TRBJ1-1; possible D gene TRBD1, 5 bases. Germline loops: CDR1 DFQATT, CDR2 SNEGSKA (reference sequence). CDR3 length equals 11 residues. Trimming stripped 3 bases from V and 4 bases from J, with 6 bases between. CDR3 sequence (DNA): TGCAGTGCTAGGGGACGCACTGAAGCTTTCTTT. This sequence encodes CSARGRTEAFF.

This clonotype has only a few counts. This chain uses TRBV5-1 with TRBJ2-2, with 8 bases aligning to TRBD2. CDR1 and CDR2 (germline): SGHRS, YFSETQ. The CDR3 runs 15 residues. The junction had 11 bases not matched to a gene; V was cut back by 7 bases and J by 6 bases. Written as DNA, the CDR3 is TGCGCCAGCGGGGTACTAGCGGACCTCCCCGGGGAGCTGTTTTTT. Its translation: CASGVLADLPGELFF.

This clonotype was observed at least ten times. The chain carries TRBV20-1 and TRBJ2-3; 7 bases are shared with TRBD1. V dropped 5 bases and J dropped 5; count of bases not matched to a gene: 4. Germline V gene lookup returns CDR1 DFQATT and CDR2 SNEGSKA (reference sequence). This CDR3 spans 12 amino acids. The CDR3 DNA follows: TGCAGTGCTCAGGGACAGCGAGATACGCAGTATTTT. Protein product: CSAQGQRDTQYF.

The J gene is TRBJ2-3, the V gene TRBV11-2, with 8 bases identical to TRBD2. With V trimmed by 1 base and J by 2 bases, 11 bases remained unmatched. CDR1 SGHAT and CDR2 FQNNGV come from the germline V gene. This CDR3 has 18 residues. CDR3 in amino acids: CASSLGLLGLVFTDTQYF. DNA of the CDR3: TGTGCCAGCAGCTTAGGTTTGTTGGGACTAGTATTCACAGATACGCAGTATTTT.

This clonotype has ten or more counts. CDR3 bases: TGTGCCAGCAGTGAAGGGACAGGGTATGGCTACACCTTC. It codes for CASSEGTGYGYTF. The chain combines TRBV6-1 with TRBJ1-2, with TRBD1 matching over 8 bases. Per the germline V gene, CDR1 is MNHNS and CDR2 is SASEGT. V trimming: 1 base; J trimming: 5 bases; junction bases outside the gene matches: 0. This CDR3 contains 13 residues.

This clonotype appeared many times. This rearrangement joins TRBV20-1 to TRBJ2-1, with TRBD1 as a possible D gene (6 bases). V dropped 0 bases and J dropped 2 bases, with 11 bases sitting between them. Germline V gene data show CDR1 as DFQATT and CDR2 as SNEGSKA (reference sequence). This CDR3 has 15 residues. CDR3 in DNA: TGCAGTGCTAGAGATAGGCAGGGGACCTACAATGAGCAGTTCTTC. Translated, it gives CSARDRQGTYNEQFF.

Many counts were recorded for this clonotype. The J gene is TRBJ2-1, the V gene TRBV20-1, with 8 bases matching TRBD2. The J segment lost 0 bases and the V segment lost 1 base, leaving 11 bases of the junction unmatched. From germline, CDR1 is DFQATT and CDR2 SNEGSKA (reference sequence). CDR3 size: 18 residues. This CDR3 reads CSARVPPTSGSSYNEQFF. The CDR3 DNA reads TGCAGTGCTAGAGTACCTCCTACTAGCGGCAGCTCCTACAATGAGCAGTTCTTC.

This clonotype was counted at least ten times. The CDR3 loop reads CASSLQTYYGYTF. The CDR3, as DNA: TGTGCCAGCTCACTGCAGACGTACTATGGCTACACCTTC. This rearrangement joins TRBV18 to TRBJ1-2; D is undetermined. Germline lookup yields CDR1 KGHSH and CDR2 LQKENI. Trimming left V 4 bases short and J 3 bases short, with 9 bases between. The CDR3 contains 13 residues.

This clonotype was seen repeatedly, ten times or more. The chain employs TRBV24-1 and TRBJ2-6, with 8 bases that match TRBD1. Germline trimming cut 0 bases from V and 4 bases from J; bases unmatched to any gene: 4. This CDR3 has 17 residues. Germline V gene sequence: CDR1 KGHDR, CDR2 SFDVKD. The CDR3 DNA reads as TGTGCCACCAGTGATTTGCCCCAGGGGGCCGGGGCCAACGTCCTGACTTTC. It encodes CATSDLPQGAGANVLTF.

This clonotype was picked up many times. The chain joins TRBV3-1 to TRBJ2-5; 7 bases fit TRBD1. The CDR3 sequence is 14 residues long. Germline lookup yields CDR1 LGHDT and CDR2 YNNKEL (reference sequence). The V and J ends lost 4 bases and 2 bases, in that order; junction bases with no gene match: 4. CDR3: CASSPPGQQETQYF. Here the CDR3 DNA reads TGTGCCAGCAGCCCCCCGGGACAGCAAGAGACCCAGTACTTC.

This clonotype has a count of ten or more. This rearrangement joins TRBV20-1 to TRBJ2-1, with unresolved D. V was cut by 0 bases and J by 5 bases, with 11 bases left in between. Germline loops: CDR1 DFQATT, CDR2 SNEGSKA (reference sequence). CDR3 size: 14 residues. The CDR3 loop reads CSARESRFHNEQFF. The CDR3 bases are TGCAGTGCTAGAGAGTCAAGGTTTCACAATGAGCAGTTCTTC.

This clonotype was counted a few times. Possible read error: a much larger clone is one base away. The chain joins TRBV20-1 to TRBJ2-7; D unclear. Germline CDR1 is DFQATT and CDR2 is SNEGSKA (reference sequence). The CDR3 is made up of 14 amino acids. V lost 2 bases, J lost 5 bases, and 16 bases lay in between. The CDR3, as DNA: TGCAGTGCTAGAAAGACTGGCGTTGAAAACGAGCAGTACTTC. It encodes CSARKTGVENEQYF.

This clonotype showed up many times. The V gene is TRBV29-1, the J gene TRBJ2-7, with 11 bases aligning to TRBD2. The germline CDR1 and CDR2 sequences are SQVTM and ANQGSEA. The J segment lost 4 bases and the V segment lost 6 bases, leaving 8 bases of the junction unmatched. The CDR3 is 14 residues long. This CDR3 reads CSVASSGGSYEQYF. CDR3 bases: TGCAGCGTCGCCTCTAGCGGGGGGTCTTACGAGCAGTACTTC.

This clonotype has at least ten counts. This chain uses TRBV20-1 with TRBJ2-2, with 8 bases fitting TRBD2. Trimming took 6 bases from V and 3 from J; bases not matched to a gene: 12. Germline values: CDR1 DFQATT, CDR2 SNEGSKA (reference sequence). This CDR3 has 16 residues. The DNA for the CDR3 is TGCAGTGCAACCGGGGGGGCCACTTTGGACACCGGGGAGCTGTTTTTT. This sequence encodes CSATGGATLDTGELFF.

This clonotype was picked up a small number of times. This sequence may be a read error, since a much larger clone differs from it by one base. V and J are TRBV20-1 and TRBJ2-5; TRBD2 matches 7 bases. Germline V gene data show CDR1 as DFQATT and CDR2 as SNEGSKA (reference sequence). CDR3 length: 12 residues. The CDR3: CSALAGQETKYF. DNA for the CDR3: TGCAGTGCTTTAGCGGGTCAAGAGACCAAGTACTTC.

At least ten counts were recorded for this clonotype. The CDR3, as DNA: TGCAGTGCTGCCTCACGGGAGGCCTTCTCCTACAATGAGCAGTTCTTC. Its translation: CSAASREAFSYNEQFF. The rearrangement links TRBV20-1 to TRBJ2-1; 7 bases map to TRBD2. Losses at the gene ends were 5 bases for V and 0 bases for J; bases not matched to a gene: 10. Per the germline V gene, CDR1 is DFQATT and CDR2 is SNEGSKA (reference sequence). CDR3 length: 16 amino acids.

This clonotype came up many times. The genes are TRBV15 and TRBJ1-5, with 11 bases that match TRBD1. V trimming: 5 bases; J trimming: 7 bases; junction bases outside the gene matches: 7. The CDR3 spans 15 residues. Germline V lookup: CDR1 LNHNV, CDR2 YYDKDF (reference sequence). CDR3 sequence reads: CATSPPDRGLQPQHF. DNA of the CDR3: TGTGCCACCAGCCCCCCGGACAGGGGGCTCCAGCCCCAGCATTTT. Using reference TRBV15 and TRBJ1-5 for the parts outside the CDR3, the full variable domain is DAMVIQNPRYQVTQFGKPVTLSCSQTLNHNVMYWYQQKSSQAPKLLFHYYDKDFNNEADTPDNFQSRRPNTSFCFLDIRSPGLGDTAMYLCATSPPDRGLQPQHFGDGTRLSIL.

In its sample, this clonotype was seen many times. The chain carries TRBV7-2 and TRBJ2-4; 10 bases match TRBD1. CDR3 length: 15 amino acids. The germline V gene encodes CDR1 SGHTA and CDR2 FQGNSA. Unmatched junction bases numbered 2, after V lost 1 base and J lost 5 bases. The CDR3 sequence: CASSLGQGAQNIQYF. The DNA of the CDR3 is TGTGCCAGCAGCTTAGGACAGGGGGCGCAAAACATTCAGTACTTC.

In this sample, this clonotype turned up many times. The chain uses TRBV20-1 and TRBJ1-1; D perhaps matches TRBD1 (6 bases). The V and J ends lost 6 bases and 1 base respectively, with 18 bases between them. Germline CDR1 reads DFQATT; CDR2 reads SNEGSKA (reference sequence). There are 15 residues in the CDR3. The DNA of the CDR3 is TGCAGTGCGGGGGAACAGGGTAGGTGGAACACTGAAGCTTTCTTT. It is translated as CSAGEQGRWNTEAFF.

This clonotype was observed at least ten times. The rearrangement links TRBV6-5 to TRBJ2-2, with a tentative D call TRBD1 (5 bases). The CDR3 has 18 amino acids. Germline V gene data show CDR1 as MNHEY and CDR2 as SVGAGI. V lost 4 bases, J lost 5 bases, and 23 bases lay in between. The CDR3, as DNA: TGTGCCAGCAGTTCGGTCCCGGTAGACAGCTATCGAACCGGGGAGCTGTTTTTT. Translation: CASSSVPVDSYRTGELFF.

This clonotype came up a few times. CDR3 residues: CASSLRDRYNSPLHF. CDR3 DNA sequence: TGTGCCAGCAGTTTACGGGACAGATATAATTCACCCCTCCACTTT. This chain connects TRBV28 to TRBJ1-6; 7 bases match TRBD1. The CDR3 covers 15 residues. The germline CDR1 and CDR2 sequences are MDHEN and SYDVKM. V lost 2 bases, J lost 4 bases, and 2 bases stayed unmatched.

Many counts were recorded for this clonotype. The chain uses TRBV19 and TRBJ1-5, with D perhaps matching TRBD1 (6 bases). Germline V CDR1 and CDR2: LNHDA, SQIVND (reference sequence). V lost 7 bases, J lost 5 bases, and 15 bases lay in between. The CDR3 totals 14 residues. The chain's CDR3 is CASTLLQGYQPQHF. DNA for the CDR3: TGTGCCAGTACCCTCTTACAGGGATATCAGCCCCAGCATTTT.

The chain has TRBV7-8 and TRBJ2-5, with unresolved D. CDR1 SGHVS and CDR2 FQNEAQ come from the germline V gene. Deletions cut 1 base from V and 4 bases from J, with 10 bases between. The CDR3 runs to 14 residues. CDR3 sequence reads: CASSLGRLGETQYF. In DNA form, the CDR3 reads TGTGCCAGCAGCTTAGGTCGTTTGGGAGAGACCCAGTACTTC.

This clonotype showed up many times. The CDR3 coding sequence is TGCAGTGCTAGAGATAAGGACAGGGTAGGACACACTGAAGCTTTCTTT. This sequence encodes CSARDKDRVGHTEAFF. This sequence joins TRBV20-1 and TRBJ1-1; TRBD1 aligns across 8 bases. This CDR3 is built from 16 residues. V was clipped by 0 bases and J by 3 bases; unmatched bases: 9. Germline V gene sequence: CDR1 DFQATT, CDR2 SNEGSKA (reference sequence).

The rearrangement joins TRBV19 to TRBJ1-1; TRBD1 aligns across 7 bases. The germline gives CDR1 LNHDA, CDR2 SQIVND (reference sequence). The CDR3 covers 13 residues. With V trimmed by 6 bases and J by 5 bases, 6 bases remained unmatched. The DNA for the CDR3 is TGTGCCAGTAGCCAGGGGGGATTGACTGAAGCTTTCTTT. It codes for CASSQGGLTEAFF.

The sample holds many counts of this clonotype. The chain joins TRBV6-1 to TRBJ1-1; D remains unclear. V lost 2 bases to trimming and J lost 2 bases, with 6 bases between them. The CDR3 spans 13 residues. CDR1 and CDR2 from the germline V gene are MNHNS and SASEGT. CDR3 region: CASSETGNTEAFF. In DNA, the CDR3 is TGTGCCAGCAGTGAAACGGGCAACACTGAAGCTTTCTTT.

This clonotype was found many times. J is TRBJ2-3 and V is TRBV7-2; D gene uncertain. The V and J ends lost 1 base and 1 base respectively, with 9 bases between them. The length of the CDR3 is 15 residues. Germline values: CDR1 SGHTA, CDR2 FQGNSA. The CDR3 loop is CASSLGLEGTDTQYF. CDR3 sequence (DNA): TGTGCCAGCAGCTTAGGGCTAGAGGGCACAGATACGCAGTATTTT.